The clone carrying this T cell receptor beta chain was counted only a few times. The antigen remains undetermined. This record belongs to a study of neurological immune-mediated disorders. Notes on the study in general: HTLV-1-associated myelopathy displayed the greatest TCR clonal expansion, and multiple sclerosis exhibited the smallest, lower than that of healthy controls.

Time point reported: technical triplicate 2. Stored at -80 C, 2 million PBMCs were the source of the unsorted libraries. The authors produced cDNA by 5'RACE using 10-nucleotide random UMIs. The output of every sequencing run, over 190 million TCR-beta sequences, came from 15-18 subjects. TCRdb processed the 5' RACE reads anew with MiXCR; each CDR3 protein has one entry. The sample gives more than 50,000 distinct CDR3 sequences, about 24% of which show up once; 3.5% to 5.5% is in the top ten. The sequencing sample was made of PBMCs. The TCR was taken from a man in his 60s with HTLV-1-associated myelopathy (HAM/TSP).

The CDR3 nucleotides read TGTGCCTGGACTACGACAGGGGGCTACGAGCAGTACTTC. Amino acids: CAWTTTGGYEQYF. V gene TRBV30 combines with J gene TRBJ2-7, with TRBD1 matching 9 bases. The CDR3 runs to 13 residues. Germline CDR1 and CDR2: GTSNPN and SVGIG (reference sequence). V shed 4 bases, J shed 3 bases, and the junction held 4 bases outside the gene matches.